Below, 6 T cell receptor beta chains from the same sample are listed, as sequenced in a study of T cell responses to AZD1222 COVID-19 vaccine (dated by TCRdb to the early 2020s). The time point label, as the study defines it: about 28 days (+/-7) after the second vaccine dose. Receptor amplification or capture employed the immunoSEQ multiplex PCR assay. Not all clones reach the TCRdb copy of this immuneACCESS table, which keeps in-frame sequences only. Checked studies attribute under half of the gap to unresolved V genes and leave the rest unexplained. The sample table lists roughly 120,000 clones, roughly 85% of them with a count of one. The biggest ten clones account for approximately 4.7% of the sample. The sequencing here drew on peripheral blood, taken 28 days after the second AZD1222 dose. The receptors come from an adult who received the AZD1222 COVID-19 vaccine.

The chain links TRBV11-2 to TRBJ1-6, with 10 nucleotides matching TRBD1. Germline V gives CDR1 SGHAT, CDR2 FQNNGV. The CDR3 sequence is 15 residues long. V lost 4 bases to trimming and J lost 17 bases; unmatched junction nucleotides: 14. In nucleotides, the CDR3 is TGTGCCAGCAGCTCCGACCCGGACAGGGGGTCACGGGTCCACTTT. Translation gives CASSSDPDRGSRVHF.

The V and J genes are TRBV7-2 and TRBJ2-7, with TRBD2 matching over 13 bases. In germline, CDR1 is SGHTA, CDR2 FQGNSA. This CDR3 comprises 15 residues. Trimming at V came to 4 bases and at J to 0 bases, leaving 0 bases not matched to a gene. DNA for the CDR3: TGTGCCAGCAGCTGGACTAGCGGGAGCTCCTACGAGCAGTACTTC. Its protein is CASSWTSGSSYEQYF.

The chain combines TRBV30 with TRBJ1-2; 8 bases align to TRBD1. Germline CDR1 reads GTSNPN; CDR2 reads SVGIG (reference sequence). This CDR3 has 13 amino acids. The J segment lost 3 bases and the V segment lost 2 bases, leaving 2 bases of the junction unmatched. CDR3: CAWSLGQDYGYTF. The CDR3 DNA is TGTGCCTGGAGTTTGGGACAGGACTATGGCTACACCTTC.

The V call is TRBV14, the J call TRBJ2-5; possibly TRBD2 for D (5 bases). Looked up from germline, CDR1 is SGHDN and CDR2 is FVKESK. CDR3 length equals 16 residues. V dropped 1 base and J dropped 5 bases, with 17 bases sitting between them. The CDR3 DNA reads as TGTGCCAGCAGCCAAGGCCTGCACGGAGGAGTGGAGACCCAGTACTTC. The encoded protein is CASSQGLHGGVETQYF.

This rearrangement joins TRBV27 to TRBJ2-7, with a possible D match to TRBD1 (6 bases). V lost 5 bases and J 2 bases, leaving 13 bases between the germline ends. The CDR3 covers 14 residues. Germline loops: CDR1 MNHEY, CDR2 SMNVEV (reference sequence). This CDR3 reads CASSPRGGTYEQYF. As DNA, the CDR3 is TGTGCCAGCAGTCCACGTGGGGGCACCTACGAGCAGTACTTC.

The chain combines TRBV28 with TRBJ1-2, with TRBD1 matching over 8 bases. The CDR3 length is 15 residues. V lost 6 bases to trimming and J lost 4 bases; unmatched junction nucleotides: 10. The germline gives CDR1 MDHEN, CDR2 SYDVKM. This CDR3 is CASSQTQGAFYGYTF. The CDR3 DNA is TGTGCCAGCAGCCAGACCCAGGGGGCATTCTATGGCTACACCTTC.